Below are 3 T cell receptor beta chains sequenced from a single sample in a study of CD8 T cells in Susac syndrome. RNA in amounts of roughly 0.45 to 1 ug was reverse transcribed with random hexamers. A single record per CDR3 protein comes from TCRdb applying MiXCR to the immunoSEQ multiplex PCR reads. This table holds roughly 200,000 distinct CDR3 sequences, 85% to 95% found once. The sequenced sample was CD4+ T cells from PBMCs. The receptors come from a human donor with Susac syndrome.

The rearrangement joins TRBV30 to TRBJ1-2, with 9 bases lining up with TRBD1. Per the germline V gene, CDR1 is GTSNPN and CDR2 is SVGIG (reference sequence). The CDR3 totals 13 residues. J lost 9 bases, V lost 0 bases, and 5 bases had no gene match. For the CDR3, the DNA is TGTGCCTGGAGTGTAGGGGGACAGGGAAGCTACACCTTC. Its translation: CAWSVGGQGSYTF.

There are a few counts of this clonotype. This chain links TRBV27 with TRBJ1-1; 7 nucleotides line up with TRBD1. The CDR3 consists of 15 residues. In germline, CDR1 is MNHEY, CDR2 SMNVEV (reference sequence). Losses at the gene ends were 5 bases for V and 1 base for J; bases not matched to a gene: 7. The CDR3, as DNA: TGTGCCAGCAGTCCTACCGGGACAGCGAACACTGAAGCTTTCTTT. It is translated as CASSPTGTANTEAFF.

The chain employs TRBV2 and TRBJ2-2; 8 bases line up with TRBD1. The CDR3 contains 15 residues. The germline V gene has CDR1 SNHLY and CDR2 FYNNEI. V dropped 3 bases and J dropped 4; count of bases not matched to a gene: 4. This chain's CDR3 is CASSEDRASTGELFF. The CDR3 coding sequence is TGTGCCAGCAGTGAGGACAGGGCGAGCACCGGGGAGCTGTTTTTT.